A single sample is the source of the 6 T cell receptor beta chains below, sequenced in a study of blood T cell repertoires in COVID-19. Method: immunoSEQ multiplex PCR; TCRdb's copy keeps in-frame clones and lacks some. The top ten clones hold over 6.5% of a sample with 150,000 to 250,000 clones, around 81% of them seen once. The sequenced sample consisted of PBMCs or T cells enriched from blood (not recorded which). Receptors were obtained from a man aged 35 to 55 who had recovered from COVID-19.

The chain carries TRBV5-4 and TRBJ2-7, with 10 positions matching TRBD1. This CDR3 has 15 residues. Germline V lookup: CDR1 SGHNT, CDR2 YYREEE (reference sequence). V was clipped by 4 bases and J by 7 bases; unmatched bases: 11. CDR3 in amino acids: CASSLGTGASGEQYF. CDR3 DNA: TGTGCCAGCAGCCTCGGGACAGGGGCCTCGGGTGAGCAGTACTTC.

The V and J genes are TRBV27 and TRBJ2-1; 10 nucleotides line up with TRBD1. Germline values: CDR1 MNHEY, CDR2 SMNVEV (reference sequence). The J segment lost 6 bases and the V segment lost 6 bases, leaving 14 bases of the junction unmatched. CDR3 length equals 17 residues. The CDR3 DNA sequence: TGTGCCAGCAGGCTTTCGCTTTCCGGGACAGGGGCCAATGAGCAGTTCTTC. Protein: CASRLSLSGTGANEQFF.

V gene TRBV25-1 combines with J gene TRBJ1-2; no clear D. The CDR3 loop spans 14 amino acids. Germline CDR1 MGHDK, CDR2 SYGVNS. V gave up 1 base and J gave up 8 bases, with 14 bases separating them. CDR3 sequence reads: CASSELRVEWGYTF. The CDR3 coding sequence is TGTGCCAGCAGTGAATTGAGGGTAGAGTGGGGCTACACCTTC.

J is TRBJ1-3 and V is TRBV19; D perhaps matches TRBD1 (5 bases). V was clipped by 7 bases and J by 0 bases, with 16 bases between them. CDR1 is LNHDA and CDR2 is SQIVND in the germline V gene (reference sequence). The CDR3 has 16 amino acids. CDR3 bases: TGTGCCAGTACCGATAGGGGCGGTTACTCTGGAAACACCATATATTTT. As protein: CASTDRGGYSGNTIYF.

The chain joins TRBV6-5 to TRBJ1-1, with TRBD1 identical over 9 bases. CDR1 is MNHEY and CDR2 is SVGAGI in the germline V gene. The CDR3 runs to 14 residues. The V and J ends lost 6 bases and 4 bases, in that order; junction bases with no gene match: 6. CDR3 in DNA: TGTGCCAGCAGCCCGGGACAGGGTAGCACTGAAGCTTTCTTT. It codes for CASSPGQGSTEAFF.

The genes are TRBV24-1 and TRBJ2-3; TRBD1 aligns across 8 bases. Unmatched junction bases numbered 12, after V lost 3 bases and J lost 2 bases. The length of the CDR3 is 18 residues. The V gene's germline CDR1 is KGHDR and CDR2 SFDVKD. CDR3 DNA sequence: TGTGCCACCAGTGATGCCAGGGACAGGTCCTACCCCACAGATACGCAGTATTTT. It specifies CATSDARDRSYPTDTQYF.